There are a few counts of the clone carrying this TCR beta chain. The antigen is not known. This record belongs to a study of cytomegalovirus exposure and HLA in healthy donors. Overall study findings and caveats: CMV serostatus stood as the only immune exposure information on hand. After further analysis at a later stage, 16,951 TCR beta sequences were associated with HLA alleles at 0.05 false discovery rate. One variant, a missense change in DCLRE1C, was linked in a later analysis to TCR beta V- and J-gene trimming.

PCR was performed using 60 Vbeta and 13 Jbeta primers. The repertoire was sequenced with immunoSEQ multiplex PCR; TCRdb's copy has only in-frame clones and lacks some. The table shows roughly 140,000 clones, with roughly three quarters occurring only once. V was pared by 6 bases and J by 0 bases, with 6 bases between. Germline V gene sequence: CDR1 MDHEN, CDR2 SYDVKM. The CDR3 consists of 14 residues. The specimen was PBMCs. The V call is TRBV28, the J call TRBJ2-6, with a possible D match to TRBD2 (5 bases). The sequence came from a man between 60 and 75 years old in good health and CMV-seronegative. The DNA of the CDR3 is TGTGCCAGCAGACGGGACTCTGGGGCCAACGTCCTGACTTTC. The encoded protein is CASRRDSGANVLTF.